Shown below are 20 T cell receptor beta chains from a single sample sequenced in a study of T cells after yellow fever vaccination. Via MiXCR, TCRdb re-called the 5' RACE reads, giving one row per CDR3 protein. The sample consists of a few hundred thousand distinct CDR3 sequences, 6.2% of them appearing once. The specimen was PBMCs, collected 5 days after the yellow fever booster vaccination. The receptors stem from a young man who received the YFV17D yellow fever vaccine.

Ten or more counts support this clonotype. This rearrangement joins TRBV7-8 to TRBJ2-1, with 11 nucleotides matching TRBD2. Germline CDR1 reads SGHVS; CDR2 reads FQNEAQ. CDR3 length: 17 amino acids. Losses at the gene ends were 4 bases for V and 10 bases for J; bases not matched to a gene: 15. CDR3 nucleotide sequence: TGTGCCAGCAGCTCGGGGGGACGTCTAGCGGGAGGATGGGAGCAGTTCTTC. Protein: CASSSGGRLAGGWEQFF.

This clonotype came up many times. The chain is built from TRBV7-9 and TRBJ1-1; weak D call: TRBD1 (5 bases). CDR3 length equals 16 residues. Germline CDR1 and CDR2: SEHNR and FQNEAQ (reference sequence). The ends were cut back, 3 bases at V and 4 bases at J, with 18 bases in the middle. The CDR3: CASSFGGPERGTEAFF. The CDR3 DNA follows: TGTGCCAGCAGCTTTGGGGGTCCGGAAAGGGGCACTGAAGCTTTCTTT.

This clonotype was found a few times. V usage is TRBV7-3 and J usage is TRBJ2-1; D is perhaps TRBD2 (6 bases). Trimming took 4 bases from V and 6 from J, leaving 13 bases between them. The V gene's germline CDR1 is SGHTA and CDR2 FQGTGA. The CDR3 runs 14 residues. The CDR3 loop is CASSSLDGSNEQFF. CDR3 bases: TGTGCCAGCAGCTCCCTGGACGGGAGCAATGAGCAGTTCTTC.

This clonotype was seen repeatedly, ten times or more. The CDR3 nucleotides read TGTGCCAGCAGCTCCCCGGGGTCCTACAATGAGCAGTTCTTC. Amino acids: CASSSPGSYNEQFF. The chain joins TRBV7-2 to TRBJ2-1; D is perhaps TRBD2 (5 bases). Per the germline V gene, CDR1 is SGHTA and CDR2 is FQGNSA. Deletions cut 4 bases from V and 1 base from J, with 8 bases between. The CDR3 length is 14 residues.

This clonotype came up many times. The chain links TRBV7-9 to TRBJ2-1; D is perhaps TRBD2 (5 bases). Per the germline V gene, CDR1 is SEHNR and CDR2 is FQNEAQ (reference sequence). V was shortened by 4 bases and J by 2 bases, with 9 bases between the two germline ends. The length of the CDR3 is 14 residues. The CDR3 DNA sequence: TGTGCCAGCAGCTGGGAGTCCCCCTACAATGAGCAGTTCTTC. Translated: CASSWESPYNEQFF.

In DNA, the CDR3 is TGTGCCATCAGTGGGACTAGCGGGAGCCTGGTTCGGCTGTTTTTT. Translating it yields CAISGTSGSLVRLFF. The chain uses TRBV10-3 and TRBJ2-2; TRBD2 matches at 13 bases. The germline CDR1 and CDR2 sequences are ENHRY and SYGVKD. V gave up 4 bases and J gave up 13 bases; unmatched junction bases: 9. This CDR3 is built from 15 residues.

This clonotype was detected ten times or more. This chain uses TRBV29-1 with TRBJ2-7, with 7 bases fitting TRBD1. The germline gives CDR1 SQVTM, CDR2 ANQGSEA. This CDR3 contains 12 residues. The ends lost 7 bases at V and 6 bases at J; junction bases unmatched: 9. Written as DNA, the CDR3 is TGCAGCGCCATAACAGGGGTCCTCGAGCAGTACTTC. Translated, it gives CSAITGVLEQYF.

This clonotype has a handful of counts. V gene TRBV12-3 or TRBV12-4 combines with J gene TRBJ1-1; D might be TRBD1 (6 bases). V was clipped by 6 bases and J by 2 bases, with 13 bases between them. This CDR3 comprises 14 residues. For the CDR3, the DNA is TGTGCCAGCAGCCCGGGACATAAAAACACTGAAGCTTTCTTT. This gives the protein CASSPGHKNTEAFF.

CDR3 coding DNA: TGCAGTGCTAGGAGGTTGACAGGGGTCGCCTCTGATTATGGCTACACCTTC. Amino acids: CSARRLTGVASDYGYTF. The chain links TRBV20-1 to TRBJ1-2; 8 positions match TRBD1. This CDR3 comprises 17 residues. Germline CDR1 is DFQATT and CDR2 is SNEGSKA (reference sequence). V trimming: 3 bases; J trimming: 5 bases; junction bases outside the gene matches: 17.

In this sample, this clonotype turned up many times. This rearrangement joins TRBV29-1 to TRBJ2-7; 10 bases agree with TRBD1. Germline-derived CDR1 and CDR2 are SQVTM and ANQGSEA. The CDR3 is 13 amino acids. With V trimmed by 6 bases and J by 2 bases, 4 bases remained unmatched. The CDR3 loop is CSVSGTGAYEQYF. DNA for the CDR3: TGCAGCGTGTCCGGGACAGGGGCCTACGAGCAGTACTTC.

The J gene is TRBJ1-5, the V gene TRBV6-1; D is ambiguous. Trimming removed 5 bases from V and 0 bases from J, with 14 bases in between. CDR1 is MNHNS, CDR2 SASEGT, per germline. The CDR3 spans 16 residues. CDR3 DNA sequence: TGTGCCAGCAGTAGGTCCGGCAGTCGTAGCAATCAGCCCCAGCATTTT. Its translation: CASSRSGSRSNQPQHF.

This clonotype was detected many times. The rearrangement links TRBV7-2 to TRBJ2-5; D is perhaps TRBD1 (6 bases). Germline-derived CDR1 and CDR2 are SGHTA and FQGNSA. This CDR3 region has 16 residues. V was clipped by 4 bases and J by 2 bases, with 17 bases between them. CDR3 nucleotide sequence: TGTGCCAGCAGCTCAATCAGGCGGACAGAGCAAGAGACCCAGTACTTC. This encodes CASSSIRRTEQETQYF. The complete variable domain, with remaining parts taken from reference TRBV7-2 and TRBJ2-5, reads GAGVSQSPSNKVTEKGKDVELRCDPISGHTALYWYRQSLGQGLEFLIYFQGNSAPDKSGLPSDRFSAERTGGSVSTLTIQRTQQEDSAVYLCASSSIRRTEQETQYFGPGTRLLVL.

There are many counts of this clonotype. The rearrangement uses TRBV5-1 and TRBJ2-7; 7 bases are a match to TRBD1. V was pared by 3 bases and J by 4 bases, with 4 bases of the junction left unmatched. Germline CDR1 reads SGHRS; CDR2 reads YFSETQ. This CDR3 has 13 amino acids. The CDR3 DNA reads TGCGCCAGCAGCTGGGGACAGTCTTACGAGCAGTACTTC. Translating it yields CASSWGQSYEQYF.

This clonotype has at least ten counts. V gene TRBV3-1 combines with J gene TRBJ2-3, with 7 bases matching TRBD2. The CDR3 contains 15 residues. Trimming removed 4 bases from V and 5 bases from J; junction bases left unmatched: 9. CDR1 and CDR2 from the germline V gene are LGHDT and YNNKEL (reference sequence). CDR3 sequence: CASSLLRTRQDTQYF. In DNA, the CDR3 is TGTGCCAGCAGCCTGCTCAGGACTAGACAAGATACGCAGTATTTT.

This clonotype was observed many times. This chain joins TRBV3-1 and TRBJ2-7; D is unclear. The length of the CDR3 is 15 residues. Trimming shortened V by 3 bases and J by 2 bases, and 14 bases separated the two germline ends. The germline V gene has CDR1 LGHDT and CDR2 YNNKEL (reference sequence). CDR3 protein: CASSQVSGSTYEQYF. The CDR3 nucleotides read TGTGCCAGCAGCCAGGTTTCTGGCTCGACCTACGAGCAGTACTTC.

The chain employs TRBV19 and TRBJ2-1; 7 positions match TRBD1. From germline, CDR1 is LNHDA and CDR2 SQIVND (reference sequence). Trimming cost V 3 bases and J 4 bases; bases outside gene matches: 6. CDR3 length equals 15 residues. CDR3 nucleotides: TGTGCCAGTAGTATTAGGGGGCCAACGTACAATGAGCAGTTCTTC. This gives the protein CASSIRGPTYNEQFF.

This clonotype was detected many times. J is TRBJ2-7 and V is TRBV5-4; D call uncertain. Trimming pared 5 bases from V and 1 base from J, leaving 10 bases between. The CDR3 sequence is 13 residues long. Germline V gene sequence: CDR1 SGHNT, CDR2 YYREEE (reference sequence). In DNA form, the CDR3 reads TGTGCCAGCAGACTACGAGATTCCTACGAGCAGTACTTC. Amino acid sequence: CASRLRDSYEQYF.

The rearrangement joins TRBV11-2 to TRBJ2-1; D is perhaps TRBD2 (5 bases). V gave up 0 bases and J gave up 0 bases, with 18 bases separating them. Looked up from germline, CDR1 is SGHAT and CDR2 is FQNNGV. The CDR3 is made up of 19 amino acids. In DNA, the CDR3 is TGTGCCAGCAGCTTAGATAGCAGCCCGGCAACTAGCTCCTACAATGAGCAGTTCTTC. This codes for CASSLDSSPATSSYNEQFF.

This clonotype occurred many times. The V call is TRBV12-3 or TRBV12-4, the J call TRBJ2-1; D possibly corresponds to TRBD2 (5 bases). Trimming stripped 3 bases from V and 6 bases from J, with 12 bases between. This CDR3 has 14 amino acids. CDR3 amino acids: CASSFRTYSNEQFF. The CDR3, as DNA: TGTGCCAGCAGTTTTCGGACTTATTCCAATGAGCAGTTCTTC.

This clonotype showed up many times. V and J are TRBV12-3 or TRBV12-4 and TRBJ2-7, with D maybe TRBD2 (6 bases). The V gene lost 1 base and the J gene lost 3 bases, with 10 bases spanning the gap. The CDR3 length is 14 residues. CDR3 sequence: CASSLDGGIYEQYF. DNA for the CDR3: TGTGCCAGCAGTTTAGACGGAGGGATCTACGAGCAGTACTTC.